This T cell receptor beta chain emerged from a study of blood T cell repertoires in COVID-19. Participant age was about 18 to 100 years, and participants resided in approximately 25 US areas. Cohort assignment relied on participant-reported clinical history. Two negative PCRs, clearance, or symptom resolution characterized the recovered Cohort 3 donors. Produced via immunoSEQ multiplex PCR; TCRdb's table is partial and in-frame only. Here the sample spans 360,000 or so clones, approximately 84% being singletons. The receptor was derived from a woman in her twenties or thirties who had recovered from COVID-19. The source material was PBMCs or T cells enriched from blood (not recorded which).

CDR3 in amino acids: CASSPNPGLGYEQYF. CDR3 sequence (DNA): TGTGCCAGCAGTCCCAACCCGGGACTAGGCTACGAGCAGTACTTC. The chain joins TRBV28 to TRBJ2-7; TRBD2 matches at 8 bases. The ends lost 5 bases at V and 3 bases at J; junction bases unmatched: 9. The CDR3 extends over 15 amino acids. Germline CDR1 is MDHEN and CDR2 is SYDVKM.